The entry below gives a single T cell receptor beta chain sequence along with its context. Its target is unknown. The CDR3 is 14 amino acids. Trimming removed 3 bases from V and 8 bases from J; junction bases left unmatched: 6. The germline CDR1 and CDR2 sequences are SGHNT and YYREEE (reference sequence). Despite likely unrecorded immune exposures, the donors were nominally healthy at the time of sampling. The data derive from a study of cytomegalovirus exposure and HLA in healthy donors. Findings and caveats of the study: In a later analysis, compared with equally common non-associated chains, HLA-associated beta chains were more expanded.

Vbeta (60) and Jbeta (13) primers were used in the PCR. The assay was immunoSEQ multiplex PCR, and TCRdb's table has in-frame clones only and misses some. The top ten hold 7.1% of the sample, which has fewer than 100,000 clones, approximately 76% seen once. The sample consisted of PBMCs. The chain couples TRBV5-4 to TRBJ2-1; 9 bases fit TRBD2. The receptor's source is a man aged 40-49 years in good health and CMV-seropositive. Here the CDR3 DNA reads TGTGCCAGCAGCTCCGGGACTAGCATCCATGAGCAGTTCTTC. It yields the protein CASSSGTSIHEQFF.